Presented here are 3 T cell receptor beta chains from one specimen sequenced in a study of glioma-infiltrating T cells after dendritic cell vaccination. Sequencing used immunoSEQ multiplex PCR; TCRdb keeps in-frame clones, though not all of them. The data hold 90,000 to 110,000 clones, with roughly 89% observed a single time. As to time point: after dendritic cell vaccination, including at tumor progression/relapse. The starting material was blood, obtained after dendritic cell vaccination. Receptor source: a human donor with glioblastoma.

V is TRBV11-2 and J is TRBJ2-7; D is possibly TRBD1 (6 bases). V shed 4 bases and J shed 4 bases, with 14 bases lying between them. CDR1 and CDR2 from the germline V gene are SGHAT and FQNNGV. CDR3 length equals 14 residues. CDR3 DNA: TGTGCCAGCAGCTGGGAACAGGGTTCGTACGAGCAGTACTTC. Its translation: CASSWEQGSYEQYF.

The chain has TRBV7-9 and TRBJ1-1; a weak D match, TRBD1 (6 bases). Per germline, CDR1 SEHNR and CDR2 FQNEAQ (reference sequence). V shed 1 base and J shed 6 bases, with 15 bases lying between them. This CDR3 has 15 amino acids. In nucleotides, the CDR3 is TGTGCCAGCAGCTTAGTATCAGGGGACGTTTCTGAAGCTTTCTTT. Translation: CASSLVSGDVSEAFF.

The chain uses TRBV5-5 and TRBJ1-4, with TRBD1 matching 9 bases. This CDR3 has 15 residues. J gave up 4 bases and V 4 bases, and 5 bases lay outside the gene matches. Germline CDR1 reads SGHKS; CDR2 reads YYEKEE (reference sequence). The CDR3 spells CASSNRGLGNEKLFF. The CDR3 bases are TGTGCCAGCAGCAACAGGGGGCTCGGTAATGAAAAACTGTTTTTT.